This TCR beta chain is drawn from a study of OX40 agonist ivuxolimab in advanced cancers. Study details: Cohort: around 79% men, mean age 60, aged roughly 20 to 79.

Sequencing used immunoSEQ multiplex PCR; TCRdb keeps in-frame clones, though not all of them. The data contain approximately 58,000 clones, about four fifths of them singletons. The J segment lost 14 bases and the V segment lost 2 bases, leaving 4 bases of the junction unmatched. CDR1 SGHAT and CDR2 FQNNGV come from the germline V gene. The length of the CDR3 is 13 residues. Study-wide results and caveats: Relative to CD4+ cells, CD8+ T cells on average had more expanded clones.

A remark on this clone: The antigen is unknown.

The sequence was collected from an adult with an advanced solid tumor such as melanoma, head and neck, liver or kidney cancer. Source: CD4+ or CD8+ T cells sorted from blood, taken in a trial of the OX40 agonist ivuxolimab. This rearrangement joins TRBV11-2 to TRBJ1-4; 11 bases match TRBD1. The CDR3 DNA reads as TGTGCCAGCAGCTTACAGGACAGGGGGCTTCTGTTTTTT. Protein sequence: CASSLQDRGLLFF.